The next 2 T cell receptor beta chains were all read from a single sample in a study of T cells after yellow fever vaccination. TCRdb fed the 5' RACE reads into MiXCR, producing one record per CDR3 protein. The repertoire includes 300,000 to 350,000 distinct CDR3 sequences, about 4% of them detected once, and roughly 24% sits in the top ten. Sequencing was performed on PBMCs, taken 5 days after the yellow fever booster vaccination. Source of these receptors: a man between 18 and 29 years old who received the YFV17D yellow fever vaccine.

This clonotype was counted at least ten times. The CDR3: CAISGTGGAGANVLTF. As DNA, the CDR3 is TGTGCCATCAGTGGAACAGGAGGGGCTGGGGCCAACGTCCTGACTTTC. The V gene is TRBV10-3, the J gene TRBJ2-6; maybe TRBD2 (6 bases). The V gene lost 4 bases and the J gene lost 2 bases, with 12 bases spanning the gap. Germline lookup yields CDR1 ENHRY and CDR2 SYGVKD. The CDR3 has 16 residues.

This chain joins TRBV10-1 and TRBJ2-7; a weak D match, TRBD1 (5 bases). The CDR3 spans 15 residues. V lost 2 bases and J 0 bases, leaving 11 bases between the germline ends. CDR1 and CDR2 from the germline V gene are WNHNN and SYGVQD (reference sequence). As DNA, the CDR3 is TGCGCCAGCAGTGAGGGGCAGGGTCCCTCCTACGAGCAGTACTTC. Translation gives CASSEGQGPSYEQYF.